The 30 T cell receptor beta chains below all came from one sample that was sequenced in a study of regulatory T cells in long-lasting Graves disease. The time point is: persistent/refractory GD, antithyroid drugs over 5 years with positive TRAb. The TCR library was made from RNA extracted from PBMCs. Assembly of TCR beta libraries relied on iRepertoire HTBI primers together with Arm-PCR of CDR3 regions. TCRdb ran MiXCR on the multiplex PCR reads and lists one entry per CDR3 protein. The repertoire holds about 460,000 distinct CDR3 sequences, with less than 25% as singletons. Here the sequenced sample was peripheral blood mononuclear cells (PBMCs), taken when the disease was refractory, from a patient treated with antithyroid drugs. The receptors derive from a female donor with Graves disease.

The chain uses TRBV7-2 and TRBJ2-7; the D gene is possibly TRBD2 (6 bases). V dropped 0 bases and J dropped 4 bases, with 13 bases sitting between them. There are 15 residues in the CDR3. The germline CDR1 and CDR2 sequences are SGHTA and FQGNSA. The CDR3 DNA sequence: TGTGCCAGCAGCTTAGCGATGACGGGAGTTTACGAGCAGTACTTC. Protein: CASSLAMTGVYEQYF.

This clonotype was counted once. A far larger clone is a single base away, which makes a read error likely. CDR3 bases: TGTGCCAGCAGCGATCGTCTAGCGAGGGTCGAGACCCAGTACTTC. This sequence encodes CASSDRLARVETQYF. V usage is TRBV7-9 and J usage is TRBJ2-5; weak D call: TRBD2 (6 bases). Trimming took 5 bases from V and 5 from J, leaving 18 bases between them. Germline values: CDR1 SEHNR, CDR2 FQNEAQ (reference sequence). The CDR3 runs 15 residues.

This clonotype was counted ten times or more. This chain uses TRBV28 with TRBJ2-5; tentative D call: TRBD1 (6 bases). The CDR3 length is 16 residues. Germline values: CDR1 MDHEN, CDR2 SYDVKM. Trimming took 4 bases from V and 4 from J, leaving 19 bases between them. Here the CDR3 reads CASSSPTGRGGETQYF. The DNA of the CDR3 is TGTGCCAGCAGTTCACCGACAGGCCGAGGAGGAGAGACCCAGTACTTC.

This clonotype was recorded many times. This chain connects TRBV20-1 to TRBJ2-7; 9 bases map to TRBD2. The V gene's germline CDR1 is DFQATT and CDR2 SNEGSKA (reference sequence). Trimming cost V 5 bases and J 0 bases; bases outside gene matches: 2. CDR3 length equals 13 residues. CDR3 coding DNA: TGCAGTGCTGTGACTAGCGGCTCCTACGAGCAGTACTTC. Protein product: CSAVTSGSYEQYF.

This clonotype was seen ten or more times. V is TRBV28 and J is TRBJ1-6; D gene unclear. The germline V gene has CDR1 MDHEN and CDR2 SYDVKM. The CDR3 contains 14 residues. V was trimmed by 6 bases and J by 1 base, leaving 7 bases between them. The CDR3 DNA reads TGTGCCAGCAGACCCGGGTCCTATAATTCACCCCTCCACTTT. It is translated as CASRPGSYNSPLHF.

Only a few counts were recorded for this clonotype. The rearrangement joins TRBV20-1 to TRBJ2-1; TRBD1 matches 7 bases. CDR1 and CDR2 (germline): DFQATT, SNEGSKA (reference sequence). J gave up 3 bases and V 5 bases, and 7 bases lay outside the gene matches. CDR3 length: 14 residues. CDR3 sequence (DNA): TGCAGTGCTTCCTCGGACAGGTTCTACAATGAGCAGTTCTTC. This gives the protein CSASSDRFYNEQFF.

This clonotype was counted at least ten times. The V gene is TRBV28, the J gene TRBJ1-1, with 8 positions matching TRBD1. The germline gives CDR1 MDHEN, CDR2 SYDVKM. Germline trimming cut 3 bases from V and 5 bases from J; bases unmatched to any gene: 11. This CDR3 comprises 16 residues. This CDR3 reads CASSLVSRQGRTEAFF. In DNA, the CDR3 is TGTGCCAGCAGTTTGGTCTCCCGACAGGGGCGGACTGAAGCTTTCTTT.

This clonotype was recorded at least ten times. This chain links TRBV28 with TRBJ1-1, with 8 bases lining up with TRBD1. The junction had 7 bases not matched to a gene; V was cut back by 5 bases and J by 8 bases. CDR3 length: 13 residues. Per germline, CDR1 MDHEN and CDR2 SYDVKM. CDR3 DNA: TGTGCCAGCAGTCCCCATCAGGGGGCGGAAGCTTTCTTT. As protein: CASSPHQGAEAFF.

This chain uses TRBV29-1 with TRBJ2-1; 9 positions match TRBD2. Germline values: CDR1 SQVTM, CDR2 ANQGSEA. J was trimmed by 10 bases and V by 3 bases; bases with no gene match: 13. The CDR3 contains 15 residues. In nucleotides, the CDR3 is TGCAGCGTTGAGTCGGCGGGAGGGCCAGATGGGGAGCAGTTCTTC. Translated, it gives CSVESAGGPDGEQFF.

Concerning this clonotype itself: Given a much more abundant clone one base away, this may be a read error. V and J are TRBV28 and TRBJ1-2; unclear D gene. The ends were cut back, 3 bases at V and 12 bases at J, with 14 bases in the middle. The CDR3 contains 12 residues. The germline V gene encodes CDR1 MDHEN and CDR2 SYDVKM. The CDR3 DNA follows: TGTGCCAGCAGTTTCTCCAGAGGCGGCCACACCTTC. Protein sequence: CASSFSRGGHTF.

The CDR3 loop is CASKPRGGEVQYF. In nucleotides, the CDR3 is TGTGCCAGTAAACCGAGGGGAGGGGAGGTTCAGTACTTC. V and J are TRBV19 and TRBJ2-4; 7 bases map to TRBD2. The V gene end was trimmed by 7 bases and the J gene end by 11 bases; junction bases not matched to a gene: 11. CDR1 and CDR2 from the germline V gene are LNHDA and SQIVND (reference sequence). There are 13 residues in the CDR3. The full variable domain, in which reference TRBV19 and TRBJ2-4 provide the parts outside the CDR3, is DGGITQSPKYLFRKEGQNVTLSCEQNLNHDAMYWYRQDPGQGLRLIYYSQIVNDFQKGDIAEGYSVSREKKESFPLTVTSAQKNPTAFYLCASKPRGGEVQYFGAGTRLSVL.

The sample holds many counts of this clonotype. This chain connects TRBV6-5 to TRBJ1-5, with a possible D match to TRBD1 (5 bases). Germline V CDR1 and CDR2: MNHEY, SVGAGI. Between the trimmed V and J ends, which lost 4 bases and 4 bases, there was a span of 14 bases. The CDR3 is 15 amino acids. The CDR3 bases are TGTGCCAGCAGTTCGGGACTCCGGGGGAATCAGCCCCAGCATTTT. This codes for CASSSGLRGNQPQHF.

This clonotype was recorded a few times. Germline and junction disagree at one end, which may indicate a read error. V usage is TRBV30 and J usage is TRBJ2-7; 9 bases agree with TRBD1. Looked up from germline, CDR1 is GTSNPN and CDR2 is SVGIG (reference sequence). The CDR3 covers 13 residues. CDR3 nucleotides: TGTGCCTGGAGTAGAGCACAGGGGGCCCGTCGGAACTTC. Translating it yields CAWSRAQGARRNF.

This clonotype was detected ten times or more. Relative to the germline gene, one junction end is altered; a read error may explain this. The V call is TRBV6-1, the J call TRBJ1-2, with 8 bases fitting TRBD1. Germline V gene sequence: CDR1 MNHNS, CDR2 SASEGT. The CDR3 consists of 14 residues. The CDR3 DNA reads as TGTGCCAGCAGTCGGGACAGGTCGGACTATGGCTGCACCTTC. Translating gives CASSRDRSDYGCTF.

This clonotype was seen at least ten times. The V gene is TRBV6-2 or TRBV6-3, the J gene TRBJ2-7; D call uncertain. The V gene's germline CDR1 is MNHEY and CDR2 SVGEGT. The CDR3 has 17 residues. V was trimmed by 3 bases and J by 1 base, leaving 19 bases between them. CDR3 amino acids: CASSYPTVRKVSYEQYF. The CDR3, as DNA: TGTGCCAGCAGTTATCCCACCGTGCGCAAAGTTTCCTACGAGCAGTACTTC.

The J gene is TRBJ1-1, the V gene TRBV29-1; D not certain. CDR1 and CDR2 (germline): SQVTM, ANQGSEA. V shed 0 bases and J shed 4 bases, with 15 bases lying between them. This CDR3 comprises 15 residues. The CDR3 coding sequence is TGCAGCGTTGAAGAGCATTATTCGGCCGGCACTGAAGCTTTCTTT. It specifies CSVEEHYSAGTEAFF.

This clonotype was seen repeatedly, ten times or more. This CDR3 fails to terminate in the conserved phenylalanine or tryptophan, so it likely reflects a read error. The limits of the CDR3 on the DNA are not certain, so only TCRdb's listed CDR3 is given. This sequence joins TRBV28 and TRBJ1-1; whether TRBD1, the table's D call, matches the DNA was not checked. The CDR3 is 12 residues long, ends included. CDR1 and CDR2 from the germline V gene are MDHEN and SYDVKM. The CDR3 reads CASSPLTGGPVA.

This clonotype was observed many times. A single base separates this from a much larger clone, so it may be a read error. The gene calls are TRBV13 and TRBJ1-1; TRBD1 is a possible D gene (6 bases). The CDR3 runs to 13 residues. The germline gives CDR1 PRHDT, CDR2 FYEKMQ (reference sequence). V was pared by 5 bases and J by 1 base, with 8 bases between. CDR3 coding DNA: TGTGCCAGCAGCCGGGACAAGAACACTGAAGCTTTCTTT. It is translated as CASSRDKNTEAFF. Full variable domain (outside the CDR3, taken from reference TRBV13 and TRBJ1-1): AAGVIQSPRHLIKEKRETATLKCYPIPRHDTVYWYQQGPGQDPQFLISFYEKMQSDKGSIPDRFSAQQFSDYHSELNMSSLELGDSALYFCASSRDKNTEAFFGQGTRLTVV.

For the CDR3, the DNA is TGCAGTGCCGAAAGGGGGGGAATGAATTCTGAAGCTTTCTTT. Its translation: CSAERGGMNSEAFF. The rearrangement links TRBV20-1 to TRBJ1-1, with D tentatively TRBD1 (6 bases). Per the germline V gene, CDR1 is DFQATT and CDR2 is SNEGSKA (reference sequence). The CDR3 consists of 14 residues. The V end lost 6 bases, the J end lost 6 bases, and 20 bases lay between the germline ends.

This clonotype was detected many times. This chain connects TRBV20-1 to TRBJ2-6, with D unresolved. Trimming took 2 bases from V and 12 from J, leaving 8 bases between them. The CDR3 covers 11 residues. CDR1 and CDR2 from the germline V gene are DFQATT and SNEGSKA (reference sequence). The CDR3 sequence: CSARTGRVLTF. As DNA, the CDR3 is TGCAGTGCTAGAACTGGGCGCGTCCTGACTTTC.

The gene calls are TRBV7-2 and TRBJ1-5, with D perhaps matching TRBD1 (5 bases). Germline loops: CDR1 SGHTA, CDR2 FQGNSA. Trimming removed 6 bases from V and 2 bases from J, with 14 bases in between. CDR3 length: 15 amino acids. This CDR3 reads CASSQGQGGNQPQHF. CDR3 nucleotide sequence: TGTGCCAGCAGTCAAGGGCAGGGAGGCAATCAGCCCCAGCATTTT.

This clonotype was seen a few times. The chain is built from TRBV5-1 and TRBJ1-1, with D possibly matching TRBD1 (5 bases). Germline CDR1 is SGHRS and CDR2 is YFSETQ. The CDR3 sequence is 15 residues long. V was cut by 2 bases and J by 7 bases, with 18 bases left in between. CDR3 in DNA: TGCGCCAGCAGCTTCTCGGGGCAGGTCGTAGGTGAAGCTTTCTTT. This gives the protein CASSFSGQVVGEAFF.

J is TRBJ1-5 and V is TRBV30; 9 bases align to TRBD1. V lost 3 bases to trimming and J lost 5 bases; unmatched junction nucleotides: 2. Looked up from germline, CDR1 is GTSNPN and CDR2 is SVGIG (reference sequence). This CDR3 has 13 residues. CDR3 nucleotides: TGTGCCTGGAGCCGGGACAGGGATCAGCCCCAGCATTTT. Protein sequence: CAWSRDRDQPQHF.

This chain links TRBV30 with TRBJ1-5, with D maybe TRBD1 (5 bases). In germline, CDR1 is GTSNPN, CDR2 SVGIG (reference sequence). V lost 4 bases, J lost 6 bases, and 13 bases lay in between. CDR3 size: 13 residues. DNA for the CDR3: TGTGCCTGGACTACAGGCCCCACTCAGCCCCAGCATTTT. Translation: CAWTTGPTQPQHF.

This clonotype was found many times. The chain links TRBV7-2 to TRBJ2-7, with D perhaps matching TRBD1 (6 bases). This CDR3 region has 15 residues. Deletions cut 1 base from V and 0 bases from J, with 10 bases between. CDR1 is SGHTA and CDR2 is FQGNSA in the germline V gene. Written as DNA, the CDR3 is TGTGCCAGCAGCTTAGGGACAGCATTCTCCTACGAGCAGTACTTC. Amino acids: CASSLGTAFSYEQYF.

Many counts were recorded for this clonotype. V gene TRBV5-5 combines with J gene TRBJ2-7; D gene uncertain. Trimming removed 3 bases at V and 1 base at J, with 11 bases between. The CDR3 runs to 14 residues. The V gene's germline CDR1 is SGHKS and CDR2 YYEKEE (reference sequence). CDR3 coding DNA: TGTGCCAGCAGCTCTCTATTAGCTTCCTACGAGCAGTACTTC. Residues: CASSSLLASYEQYF.

This clonotype was seen more than once but under ten times. This chain links TRBV4-3 with TRBJ1-1; TRBD1 is a possible D gene (6 bases). CDR1 and CDR2 (germline): LGHNA, YSLEER. Deletions cut 7 bases from V and 4 bases from J, with 25 bases between. There are 17 residues in the CDR3. The CDR3 bases are TGCGCCAGCACCCTCGGGGGGGCCCTACATCGAACCACTGAAGCTTTCTTT. Its translation is CASTLGGALHRTTEAFF.

The rearrangement joins TRBV18 to TRBJ2-7, with 8 bases identical to TRBD1. CDR3 length equals 14 residues. Germline loops: CDR1 KGHSH, CDR2 LQKENI. The junction had 4 bases not matched to a gene; V was cut back by 3 bases and J by 3 bases. The CDR3 sequence is CASSPRGQDYEQYF. In nucleotides, the CDR3 is TGTGCCAGCTCACCTCGGGGACAGGACTACGAGCAGTACTTC.

The chain joins TRBV2 to TRBJ2-3, with 14 bases fitting TRBD2. The CDR3 is 18 amino acids. The germline V gene encodes CDR1 SNHLY and CDR2 FYNNEI. Unmatched junction bases numbered 17, after V lost 10 bases and J lost 5 bases. The CDR3 nucleotides read TGTGCCACCTCCCCCCTAGGGACTAGCGGGGGTCCTAGAGATACGCAGTATTTT. It translates to CATSPLGTSGGPRDTQYF.

The chain is built from TRBV7-3 and TRBJ2-5, with D hard to call. Germline assignment: CDR1 SGHTA and CDR2 FQGTGA. The CDR3 spans 14 residues. V was clipped by 2 bases and J by 5 bases, with 12 bases between them. The CDR3 sequence is CASSLAPGTETQYF. The CDR3 nucleotides are TGTGCCAGCAGCTTAGCTCCGGGTACCGAGACCCAGTACTTC.